This section outlines one T cell receptor beta chain sequence together with its context. There are a few counts of this clonotype. Its antigen is unknown. Base qualities are not recorded, but no much larger clone differs from it by a single base. Only healthy Caucasian donors were included. Three pairs of female monozygotic twins, all aged about 18 to 29 years, were included in the twin cohort. Positive isolation kits from Invitrogen were used to isolate the CD4+ and CD8+ T cell populations. This entry belongs to a study of identical twins (dated by TCRdb to about 2016). About the investigation overall: To test whether fetal clonotypes persist, the study used deep sequencing on TCR alpha and beta repertoires from monozygotic twins, unrelated adults of various ages, and cord blood. To rule out contamination, the twin experiments were replicated at different times with different library preparation protocols.

Libraries were built with 5' RACE. The reads were generated on an Illumina HiSeq 2000. A universal primer binding site was introduced by template switching, and a unique molecular identifier was present in the final cDNA, enabling accurate counting of TCR cDNA molecules. Specific primers in the conserved constant-segment region were used to synthesize first-strand cDNA for TCR alpha and beta chains. To control for contamination, each cDNA library was double barcoded with a SMART-Mk sample barcode plus Illumina barcodes. Two successive PCR steps introduced TruSeq adapter sequences along with Illumina sample barcodes. Sequencing of the TCR alpha and beta cDNA libraries was done on the Illumina HiSeq platform using custom primers. The authors' analysis ran thus. MiGEC was used to process raw reads and extract unique molecular identifiers, and MiXCR was used to find CDR3 positions. For each individual, recombination models were inferred using an EM algorithm with the repgenHMM and IGoR tools. Shared clonotype analysis was performed with the tcR package in R, normalizing sharing by the product of cloneset sizes. To study raw recombination without the effects of thymic and clonal selection, out-of-frame nonproductive sequences were analyzed. In-frame beta chains were kept once TCRdb had trimmed the public reads at Q25 with fastp and called clones with MiXCR. Rows with one shared CDR3 protein collapse into an entry with the most common genes and DNA. The V and J calls reflect TCRdb's pipeline rather than the authors' work. The sample data list 250,000 to 350,000 distinct CDR3 sequences, and just under 9.5% of these were observed just once. The top ten hold 7% to 8.5% of the sample.

Here is what the overall study found, with its caveats: The excess sharing between twins in beta out-of-frame sequences was weaker because fewer shared sequences reduced the signal-to-noise ratio. Because the same donors could not be followed over many years, the conclusions depended on cross-sectional statistical analysis. Invariant T cells such as MAIT and iNKT could partly confound zero-insertion analyses, although diverse VJ usage argued against such confounding for most clonotypes. In monozygotic twins, out-of-frame TCR alpha sharing was systematically underestimated by recombination models, although the models agreed with sharing between unrelated individuals. Fewer insertions were carried by abundant cord blood beta clonotypes, a similar but weaker trend appeared in young adult naive repertoires, and no such trend appeared in memory repertoires. Out-of-frame TCR alpha sequences shared between twins showed an excess of low generation-probability sequences compared with coincidental sharing between unrelated individuals.

The germline V gene encodes CDR1 WSHSY and CDR2 SAAADI. The V end loses 1 base and the J end loses 3 bases, and a stretch of 6 bases separates them. Spanning cysteine to phenylalanine, the CDR3 consists of 13 amino acids. Kept here is only the CDR3 DNA, which spans 39 bases and is read in frame from base 1. The sample was also reused in another study, on yellow fever vaccine responses in identical twins. The second paper further reports: According to the authors, in identical twins the way T cells responded to vaccination appeared partly convergent and partly personalized. The study precisely tracked vaccine-responding T cell clones in identical twins.

The chain uses TRBV10-2 and TRBJ2-5, with the D gene not clear enough to name. The sequencing input was CD8+ T cells sorted from blood. This TCR was sampled from a woman under 30 in good health. For the CDR3, the sequence is CASSEFVEETQYF. The sequence in DNA is TGCGCCAGCAGTGAGTTTGTAGAAGAGACCCAGTACTTC.